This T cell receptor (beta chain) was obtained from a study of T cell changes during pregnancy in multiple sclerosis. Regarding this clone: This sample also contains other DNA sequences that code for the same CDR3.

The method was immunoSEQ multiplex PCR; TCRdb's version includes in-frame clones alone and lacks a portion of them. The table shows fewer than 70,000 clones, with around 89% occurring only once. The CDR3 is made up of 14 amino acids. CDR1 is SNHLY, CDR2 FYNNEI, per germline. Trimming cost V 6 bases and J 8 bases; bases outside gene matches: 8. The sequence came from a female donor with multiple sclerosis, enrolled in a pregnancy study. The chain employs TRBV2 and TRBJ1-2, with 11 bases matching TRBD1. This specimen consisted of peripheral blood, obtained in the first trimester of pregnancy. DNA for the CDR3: TGTGCCAGCAGGGGGGGGGACAGGGGGTACGGCTACACCTTC. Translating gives CASRGGDRGYGYTF.